Below, 22 T cell receptor beta chains from the same sample are listed, as sequenced in a study of T cells in Graves' hyperthyroidism and ophthalmopathy (dated by TCRdb to between 2018 and 2021). Libraries were prepared through multiplex PCR. Instrument used: Illumina HiSeq 2000. The TCR beta CDR3 regions were amplified from RNA transcripts. For the first round of RT-PCR on the TCR CDR3, the HTBI primer set was used together with the Qiagen OneStep RT-PCR kit. The raw public data were reprocessed by TCRdb itself: fastp quality trimming at Q25, MiXCR clonotype calling, in-frame beta chains only. Identical CDR3 protein sequences are pooled into one entry, listed with their most common genes and DNA. Within this sample are about 360,000 distinct CDR3 sequences, with approximately 13% of them counted one time only. The top ten hold roughly 8.3% of the sample. The sequencing sample was made of blood. These receptors all come from a woman aged 18-29 years with Graves' hyperthyroidism.

This clonotype occurred many times. The chain employs TRBV20-1 and TRBJ2-2, with TRBD2 identical over 9 bases. Germline V gene data show CDR1 as DFQATT and CDR2 as SNEGSKA (reference sequence). The CDR3 has 17 amino acids. V was clipped by 0 bases and J by 7 bases; unmatched bases: 12. Here the CDR3 reads CSARDPAGGPFNGELFF. CDR3 nucleotide sequence: TGCAGTGCTAGAGATCCGGCGGGAGGGCCTTTCAACGGGGAGCTGTTTTTT.

This clonotype has more than one count but fewer than ten. This chain connects TRBV29-1 to TRBJ1-2; a weak D match, TRBD1 (5 bases). Germline V lookup: CDR1 SQVTM, CDR2 ANQGSEA. There are 15 residues in the CDR3. The germline V and J ends were trimmed by 0 bases and 2 bases, with 13 bases remaining between them. The CDR3 nucleotides are TGCAGCGTTGAAGATTTGGGAGGGGCGAACTATGGCTACACCTTC. Its protein is CSVEDLGGANYGYTF.

At least ten counts were recorded for this clonotype. The chain carries TRBV11-2 and TRBJ2-3; no reliable D call. The V gene lost 0 bases and the J gene lost 5 bases, with 6 bases spanning the gap. CDR1 is SGHAT, CDR2 FQNNGV, per germline. CDR3 length: 13 amino acids. This CDR3 reads CASSLDDVDTQYF. CDR3 sequence (DNA): TGTGCCAGCAGCTTAGACGATGTAGATACGCAGTATTTT.

With respect to this clonotype: This clone may be a read error of a much larger clone one base away. The genes are TRBV6-1 and TRBJ1-1; no definite D call. Trimming took off 11 bases at V and 1 base at J, with 14 bases between the two ends. The CDR3 runs 13 residues. The V gene's germline CDR1 is MNHNS and CDR2 SASEGT. This CDR3 is CACTTAGNTEAFF. DNA for the CDR3: TGTGCCTGCACAACGGCGGGGAACACTGAAGCTTTCTTT.

Comments on this clonotype: This clone may be a read error of a much larger clone one base away. The chain joins TRBV7-9 to TRBJ2-5, with unresolved D. The germline gives CDR1 SEHNR, CDR2 FQNEAQ (reference sequence). The CDR3 contains 12 residues. CDR3 bases: TGTGCCTGCAGCTTAGAAAGAGAGACCCAGTACTTC. This translates into CACSLERETQYF.

The table lists this clonotype with many counts. The chain joins TRBV27 to TRBJ2-3; no clear D gene. The germline V gene has CDR1 MNHEY and CDR2 SMNVEV (reference sequence). The CDR3 is 14 amino acids. Trimming removed 6 bases at V and 6 bases at J, with 16 bases between. The CDR3 DNA is TGTGCCAGCAGCACCGTTCAGTCTGGGGATACGCAGTATTTT. Protein sequence: CASSTVQSGDTQYF.

CDR3 sequence (DNA): TGTGCCAGCAGTCCTGAGGGTAGGGACACTGAAGCTTTCTTT. Residues: CASSPEGRDTEAFF. The chain employs TRBV28 and TRBJ1-1; D unclear. The CDR3 contains 14 residues. The germline CDR1 and CDR2 sequences are MDHEN and SYDVKM. V was clipped by 5 bases and J by 3 bases, with 13 bases between them.

In regard to this clonotype: A much larger clone lies one base from this, so it may be a read error. In DNA, the CDR3 is TGTGCCAGCAGTGAAGAGTCGGCCGGGGACTATGGCTACACCTTC. This sequence encodes CASSEESAGDYGYTF. The V gene is TRBV6-1, the J gene TRBJ1-2; no firm D call. V was cut by 1 base and J by 3 bases, with 12 bases left in between. The CDR3 runs 15 residues. Germline V CDR1 and CDR2: MNHNS, SASEGT.

This clonotype was seen at least ten times. The rearrangement links TRBV28 to TRBJ1-1, with D possibly matching TRBD1 (6 bases). V was cut by 5 bases and J by 2 bases, with 15 bases left in between. In germline, CDR1 is MDHEN, CDR2 SYDVKM. CDR3 length: 15 residues. In DNA, the CDR3 is TGTGCCAGCAGTCCGTCGTACAGGGCAAACACTGAAGCTTTCTTT. Residues: CASSPSYRANTEAFF.

Comment on this clonotype: Sequence at one end of the junction differs from germline and may be a read error. The chain employs TRBV5-6 and TRBJ2-1, with a weak D call TRBD2 (6 bases). Germline CDR1 reads SGHDT; CDR2 reads YYEEEE. The CDR3 runs 16 residues. For the CDR3, the DNA is TGCGCCAGCAGTAAGACTAGTCCTCCGTCCGTCAATGAGCAGTTCTTC. It specifies CASSKTSPPSVNEQFF.

This clonotype was counted at least ten times. This chain connects TRBV18 to TRBJ1-1; D gene ambiguous. Trimming removed 0 bases at V and 0 bases at J, with 5 bases between. The CDR3 runs 14 residues. CDR1 is KGHSH, CDR2 LQKENI, per germline. Written as DNA, the CDR3 is TGTGCCAGCTCACCACCCTCGGTGAACACTGAAGCTTTCTTT. Encoded protein: CASSPPSVNTEAFF.

The chain employs TRBV27 and TRBJ2-2; D may be TRBD1 or TRBD2 (5 bases each). Germline V gene data show CDR1 as MNHEY and CDR2 as SMNVEV (reference sequence). Between the trimmed V and J ends, which lost 2 bases and 1 base, there was a span of 11 bases. This CDR3 is built from 16 residues. The DNA of the CDR3 is TGTGCCAGCAGTTTACCACCGGGACGGAACACCGGGGAGCTGTTTTTT. This encodes CASSLPPGRNTGELFF.

This clonotype has a count of ten or more. CDR3: CASSQDPLRGGPYNEQFF. CDR3 DNA: TGTGCCAGCAGCCAAGATCCGTTACGGGGGGGGCCCTACAATGAGCAGTTCTTC. The chain joins TRBV3-1 to TRBJ2-1, with 8 bases identical to TRBD2. The CDR3 consists of 18 residues. CDR1 is LGHDT, CDR2 YNNKEL, per germline (reference sequence). J lost 2 bases, V lost 0 bases, and 9 bases had no gene match.

Many counts were recorded for this clonotype. The chain combines TRBV27 with TRBJ1-5; maybe TRBD1 (6 bases). The CDR3 length is 16 residues. V shed 2 bases and J shed 1 base, with 12 bases lying between them. Germline-derived CDR1 and CDR2 are MNHEY and SMNVEV (reference sequence). The CDR3 coding sequence is TGTGCCAGCAGTTTAAGGGGGGAATTGAGCAATCAGCCCCAGCATTTT. This translates into CASSLRGELSNQPQHF.

This clonotype was seen ten or more times. V and J are TRBV11-2 and TRBJ2-1, with 7 bases fitting TRBD2. V was clipped by 5 bases and J by 10 bases; unmatched bases: 8. Germline loops: CDR1 SGHAT, CDR2 FQNNGV. The CDR3 has 13 amino acids. This CDR3 reads CASSLFGEGEQFF. The CDR3 DNA is TGTGCCAGCAGCCTATTCGGGGAGGGAGAGCAGTTCTTC.

With respect to this clonotype: The junction does not match germline at one end; this may be a read error. CDR3: CAISEMGINEKPFF. The CDR3 DNA reads as TGTGCCATCAGTGAGATGGGGATAAATGAAAAACCGTTTTTT. This chain joins TRBV10-3 and TRBJ1-4; D unresolved. The length of the CDR3 is 14 residues. The germline gives CDR1 ENHRY, CDR2 SYGVKD.

The rearrangement joins TRBV4-2 to TRBJ2-1; 15 bases are a match to TRBD2. J gave up 4 bases and V 2 bases, and 6 bases lay outside the gene matches. In germline, CDR1 is LGHNA, CDR2 YNFKEQ. This CDR3 has 18 residues. In nucleotides, the CDR3 is TGTGCCAGCAGCCAACACCCCGGGACTAGCGGGGGGTACAATGAGCAGTTCTTC. Protein product: CASSQHPGTSGGYNEQFF.

This clonotype was detected many times. The rearrangement joins TRBV28 to TRBJ1-1, with D unresolved. The germline V gene has CDR1 MDHEN and CDR2 SYDVKM. The CDR3 length is 14 residues. The V end lost 7 bases, the J end lost 1 base, and 13 bases lay between the germline ends. CDR3 in amino acids: CASIKHQSNTEAFF. CDR3 sequence (DNA): TGTGCCAGCATCAAACACCAATCGAACACTGAAGCTTTCTTT.

This clonotype was observed many times. The gene calls are TRBV2 and TRBJ2-3; 10 bases line up with TRBD2. The CDR3 sequence is 16 residues long. The germline gives CDR1 SNHLY, CDR2 FYNNEI. V was pared by 5 bases and J by 4 bases, with 9 bases of the junction left unmatched. The CDR3 DNA is TGTGCCAGCAGTATTACTAGCGGGGCGGTATCAGATACGCAGTATTTT. Translated, it gives CASSITSGAVSDTQYF.

This clonotype turned up a few times. The V and J genes are TRBV5-1 and TRBJ1-4, with a possible D match to TRBD1 (5 bases). CDR3 size: 13 residues. Trimming left V 4 bases short and J 8 bases short, with 12 bases between. CDR1 is SGHRS, CDR2 YFSETQ, per germline. The CDR3 region has the DNA TGCGCCAGCAGCATACAGGATTCCGAAAAACTGTTTTTT. Translation gives CASSIQDSEKLFF.

There are many counts of this clonotype. The V call is TRBV11-2, the J call TRBJ1-1; no definite D call. Deletions cut 5 bases from V and 1 base from J, with 8 bases between. From germline, CDR1 is SGHAT and CDR2 FQNNGV. The CDR3 loop spans 13 amino acids. CDR3 in DNA: TGTGCCAGCAGCCCGAGCGCGAACACTGAAGCTTTCTTT. This sequence encodes CASSPSANTEAFF. The full variable domain, with the rest looked up from reference TRBV11-2 and TRBJ1-1, is EAGVAQSPRYKIIEKRQSVAFWCNPISGHATLYWYQQILGQGPKLLIQFQNNGVVDDSQLPKDRFSAERLKGVDSTLKIQPAKLEDSAVYLCASSPSANTEAFFGQGTRLTVV.

This clonotype occurred many times. The genes are TRBV6-2 or TRBV6-3 and TRBJ2-1; TRBD2 matches at 10 bases. The CDR3 has 17 residues. CDR1 is MNHEY, CDR2 SVGEGT, per germline. V gave up 5 bases and J gave up 8 bases; unmatched junction bases: 15. The CDR3: CASSRLVKREGLDEQFF. As DNA, the CDR3 is TGTGCCAGCAGTCGGCTAGTGAAGCGGGAGGGCCTGGATGAGCAGTTCTTC.